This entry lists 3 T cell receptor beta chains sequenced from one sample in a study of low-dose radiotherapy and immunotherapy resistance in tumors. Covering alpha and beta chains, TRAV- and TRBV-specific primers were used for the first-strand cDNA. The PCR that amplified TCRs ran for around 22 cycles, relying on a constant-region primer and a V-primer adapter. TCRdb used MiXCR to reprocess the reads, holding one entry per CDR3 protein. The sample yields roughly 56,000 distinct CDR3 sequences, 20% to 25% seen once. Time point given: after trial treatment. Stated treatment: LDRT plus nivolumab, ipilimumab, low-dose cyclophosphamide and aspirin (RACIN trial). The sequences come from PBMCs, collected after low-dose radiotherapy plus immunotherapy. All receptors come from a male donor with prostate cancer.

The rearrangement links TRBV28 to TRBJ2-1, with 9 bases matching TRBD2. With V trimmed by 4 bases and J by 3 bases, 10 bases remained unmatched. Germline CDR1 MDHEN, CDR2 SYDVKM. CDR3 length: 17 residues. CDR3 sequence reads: CASSWGGGTSSYNEQFF. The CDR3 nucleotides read TGTGCCAGCAGTTGGGGGGGTGGGACTAGCAGCTACAATGAGCAGTTCTTC.

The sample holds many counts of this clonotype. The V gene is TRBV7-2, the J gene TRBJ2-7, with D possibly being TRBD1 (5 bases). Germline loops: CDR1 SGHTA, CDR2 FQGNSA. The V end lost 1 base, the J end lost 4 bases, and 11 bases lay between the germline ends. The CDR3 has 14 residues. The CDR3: CASSLVAGNYEQYF. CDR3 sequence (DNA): TGTGCCAGCAGCTTAGTAGCAGGGAATTACGAGCAGTACTTC.

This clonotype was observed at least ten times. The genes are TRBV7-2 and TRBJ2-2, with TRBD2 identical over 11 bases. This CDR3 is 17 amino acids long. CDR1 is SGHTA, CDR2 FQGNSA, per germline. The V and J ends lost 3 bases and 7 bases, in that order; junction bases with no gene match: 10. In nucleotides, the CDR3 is TGTGCCAGCAGCTTGTACTCTAGCGGGGGGAGCGGCGGGGAGCTGTTTTTT. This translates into CASSLYSSGGSGGELFF.